This T cell receptor beta chain was recovered during a study of graft-versus-host responses after intestinal transplantation. In regard to this clone: The target antigen is unknown.

This table comes from immunoSEQ multiplex PCR, and its TCRdb copy is limited to in-frame clones, with some not included. Seen here are approximately 93,000 clones, 80% to 95% observed once, and the top ten hold about 0.072%. The V end was cut by 1 base, the J end by 0 bases, with 8 bases between. Germline V CDR1 and CDR2: MNHEY, SVGAGI. The CDR3 covers 15 residues. The sequence was collected from a human donor who was the organ donor for an intestinal transplant. The sample here was unstimulated CD8+ T cells sorted from spleen or lymph node cells, taken before transplant. This sequence joins TRBV6-5 and TRBJ2-3, with D maybe TRBD2 (5 bases). CDR3 DNA sequence: TGTGCCAGCAGTTACTTTAGCGCCAGCACAGATACGCAGTATTTT. Its protein is CASSYFSASTDTQYF.